The next 18 T cell receptor beta chains were all read from a single sample in a study of CD4 T cells in relation to SARS-CoV-2 and coronaviruses. CD4+ T cells from unexposed donors were obtained before the COVID-19 pandemic (2011-2018). CD4+ T cells were isolated from the cells after less than 13 days of culture. These TCRs' antigens remain unknown. This table comes from immunoSEQ multiplex PCR, and its TCRdb copy is limited to in-frame clones, with some not included. In the table there are some 30,000 clones, approximately 80% of which are singletons. Source material: CD4+ T cells from PBMCs, cultured in vitro. Every receptor here comes from a human donor in good health.

This clone was seen only a few times. The rearrangement uses TRBV7-2 and TRBJ1-2; D gene uncertain. The CDR3 runs 15 residues. V lost 7 bases and J 0 bases, leaving 15 bases between the germline ends. Germline V gene lookup returns CDR1 SGHTA and CDR2 FQGNSA. The CDR3 region has the DNA TGTGCCAGCACCGTTAAAGCCGGGACTAACTATGGCTACACCTTC. This codes for CASTVKAGTNYGYTF. Full variable domain (rest looked up from reference TRBV7-2 and TRBJ1-2): GAGVSQSPSNKVTEKGKDVELRCDPISGHTALYWYRQSLGQGLEFLIYFQGNSAPDKSGLPSDRFSAERTGGSVSTLTIQRTQQEDSAVYLCASTVKAGTNYGYTFGSGTRLTVV.

This sequence joins TRBV30 and TRBJ2-2, with TRBD1 identical over 8 bases. Trimming took 2 bases from V and 6 from J; bases not matched to a gene: 8. CDR1 GTSNPN and CDR2 SVGIG come from the germline V gene (reference sequence). This CDR3 is 15 amino acids long. Here the CDR3 DNA reads TGTGCCTGGAGTACCTGGACAGGGAAATCCGGGGAGCTGTTTTTT. It yields the protein CAWSTWTGKSGELFF.

The chain carries TRBV11-3 and TRBJ2-1; D remains ambiguous. The V gene lost 1 base and the J gene lost 2 bases, with 6 bases spanning the gap. This CDR3 contains 14 residues. The germline V gene encodes CDR1 SGHNT and CDR2 YENEEA. The CDR3 nucleotides are TGTGCCAGCAGCTTAGCCCACCCCTACAATGAGCAGTTCTTC. Protein: CASSLAHPYNEQFF.

The chain recombines TRBV28 with TRBJ1-3; D perhaps matches TRBD1 (6 bases). The CDR3 runs to 17 residues. The germline V and J ends were trimmed by 7 bases and 0 bases, with 19 bases remaining between them. Germline V gives CDR1 MDHEN, CDR2 SYDVKM. CDR3 nucleotides: TGTGCCAGCACCATGGGGGCACCCCGAAGCTCTGGAAACACCATATATTTT. Translating gives CASTMGAPRSSGNTIYF. Full variable domain (rest looked up from reference TRBV28 and TRBJ1-3): DVKVTQSSRYLVKRTGEKVFLECVQDMDHENMFWYRQDPGLGLRLIYFSYDVKMKEKGDIPEGYSVSREKKERFSLILESASTNQTSMYLCASTMGAPRSSGNTIYFGEGSWLTVV.

The gene calls are TRBV5-1 and TRBJ2-3; 12 nucleotides agree with TRBD1. This CDR3 comprises 15 residues. J gave up 4 bases and V 4 bases, and 4 bases lay outside the gene matches. CDR1 is SGHRS, CDR2 YFSETQ, per germline. CDR3 in DNA: TGCGCCAGCAGCACGGGACAGGGGGCAGCAGATACGCAGTATTTT. It codes for CASSTGQGAADTQYF.

This chain links TRBV2 with TRBJ1-1; no firm D call. V lost 6 bases to trimming and J lost 3 bases, with 14 bases between them. The CDR3 has 14 amino acids. CDR1 SNHLY and CDR2 FYNNEI come from the germline V gene. The CDR3 loop reads CASSLVVGYTEAFF. The CDR3 DNA reads TGTGCCAGCAGCCTCGTGGTAGGGTACACTGAAGCTTTCTTT.

This rearrangement joins TRBV4-2 to TRBJ2-3; 10 positions agree with TRBD1. This CDR3 has 17 amino acids. From germline, CDR1 is LGHNA and CDR2 YNFKEQ. Trimming removed 3 bases from V and 3 bases from J; junction bases left unmatched: 9. This chain's CDR3 is CASSQAGTGEWTDTQYF. CDR3 DNA sequence: TGTGCCAGCAGCCAGGCCGGGACAGGGGAATGGACAGATACGCAGTATTTT.

J is TRBJ2-7 and V is TRBV19; D may be TRBD1 (6 bases). The ends were cut back, 8 bases at V and 3 bases at J, with 8 bases in the middle. The CDR3 loop spans 11 amino acids. Germline assignment: CDR1 LNHDA and CDR2 SQIVND (reference sequence). CDR3 sequence (DNA): TGTGCCAGTTCGGACAGCTACGAGCAGTACTTC. It codes for CASSDSYEQYF.

The chain carries TRBV7-2 and TRBJ2-7, with TRBD2 identical over 12 bases. V lost 1 base, J lost 5 bases, and 9 bases stayed unmatched. In germline, CDR1 is SGHTA, CDR2 FQGNSA. This CDR3 has 17 amino acids. This chain's CDR3 is CASSLGPRTSGAHEQYF. The CDR3 DNA sequence: TGTGCCAGCAGCTTAGGGCCTAGGACTAGCGGGGCCCACGAGCAGTACTTC. Using reference TRBV7-2 and TRBJ2-7 for the parts outside the CDR3, the full variable domain is GAGVSQSPSNKVTEKGKDVELRCDPISGHTALYWYRQSLGQGLEFLIYFQGNSAPDKSGLPSDRFSAERTGGSVSTLTIQRTQQEDSAVYLCASSLGPRTSGAHEQYFGPGTRLTVT.

The chain has TRBV19 and TRBJ1-2; a weak D match, TRBD1 (5 bases). Germline V gene data show CDR1 as LNHDA and CDR2 as SQIVND (reference sequence). Deletions cut 5 bases from V and 7 bases from J, with 20 bases between. CDR3 length: 15 residues. The CDR3 DNA reads as TGTGCCAGTAGTCCGCGGGACCGCGGGGGTAGTGGCTACACCTTC. Translation: CASSPRDRGGSGYTF.

In DNA form, the CDR3 reads TGTGCCAGCAGCCCCGGGCCCGGGTTCCGTAGCACAGATACGCAGTATTTT. Amino acid sequence: CASSPGPGFRSTDTQYF. This chain links TRBV6-2 or TRBV6-3 with TRBJ2-3; no clear D. The CDR3 covers 17 residues. With 6 bases removed from V and 0 bases from J, the gap between germline ends came to 19 bases. Germline V gene sequence: CDR1 MNHEY, CDR2 SVGEGT.

The CDR3, as DNA: TGTGCCAGCAGCCAAAACCCGAGCGGGACAGCCTACGAGCAGTACTTC. Translation: CASSQNPSGTAYEQYF. The chain uses TRBV4-2 and TRBJ2-7; D possibly matches TRBD1 or TRBD2 (7 bases each). Per germline, CDR1 LGHNA and CDR2 YNFKEQ. This CDR3 comprises 16 residues. The V and J ends lost 2 bases and 2 bases respectively, with 16 bases between them.

J is TRBJ1-5 and V is TRBV18; D is ambiguous. V lost 4 bases and J lost 3, with 4 bases in between. CDR3 length equals 12 residues. Germline V CDR1 and CDR2: KGHSH, LQKENI. DNA for the CDR3: TGTGCCAGCTCACTTCCCAATCAGCCCCAGCATTTT. Protein sequence: CASSLPNQPQHF.

The V and J genes are TRBV21-1 and TRBJ2-1; the tabulated D call, TRBD1, remains unverified against the DNA. TRBV21-1 is termed a pseudogene. The CDR3 covers 15 residues. The CDR3 nucleotides read TGTGCCAGCAGCAAAGAGACAGTGAGCAACAATGAGCAGTTCTTC. Protein product: CASSKETVSNNEQFF.

The rearrangement links TRBV7-9 to TRBJ2-3; 7 nucleotides align to TRBD2. CDR1 and CDR2 (germline): SEHNR, FQNEAQ (reference sequence). V lost 5 bases, J lost 4 bases, and 9 bases stayed unmatched. The CDR3 runs to 15 residues. The CDR3 DNA sequence: TGTGCCAGCAGCGCCGGTAGGCTAGCGGCAGATACGCAGTATTTT. This sequence encodes CASSAGRLAADTQYF.

V gene TRBV5-1 combines with J gene TRBJ1-6; 7 bases match TRBD1. This CDR3 spans 15 amino acids. Germline V CDR1 and CDR2: SGHRS, YFSETQ. Unmatched junction bases numbered 7, after V lost 1 base and J lost 9 bases. This CDR3 reads CASSLTDRAPSPLHF. As DNA, the CDR3 is TGCGCCAGCAGCTTGACCGACAGGGCCCCTTCACCCCTCCACTTT.

The CDR3 sequence is CASSRDNQPQHF. CDR3 nucleotides: TGTGCCAGCAGCCGGGACAATCAGCCCCAGCATTTT. The chain links TRBV7-2 to TRBJ1-5; D unresolved. Germline CDR1 and CDR2: SGHTA and FQGNSA. The V end was cut by 5 bases, the J end by 3 bases, with 5 bases between. This CDR3 region has 12 residues.

The rearrangement links TRBV2 to TRBJ2-2; D unresolved. From germline, CDR1 is SNHLY and CDR2 FYNNEI. The CDR3 spans 13 residues. V was pared by 1 base and J by 5 bases, with 5 bases between. CDR3 sequence: CASSEVETGELFF. CDR3 coding DNA: TGTGCCAGCAGTGAAGTCGAAACCGGGGAGCTGTTTTTT.